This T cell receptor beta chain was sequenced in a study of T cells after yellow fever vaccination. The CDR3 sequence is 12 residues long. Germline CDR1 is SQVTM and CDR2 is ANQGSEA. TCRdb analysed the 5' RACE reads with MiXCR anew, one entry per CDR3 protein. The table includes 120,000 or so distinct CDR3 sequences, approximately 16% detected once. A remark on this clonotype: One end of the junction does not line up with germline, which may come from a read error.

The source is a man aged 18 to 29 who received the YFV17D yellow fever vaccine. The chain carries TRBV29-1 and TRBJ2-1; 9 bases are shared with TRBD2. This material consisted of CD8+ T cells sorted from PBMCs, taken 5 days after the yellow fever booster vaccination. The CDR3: CSVGPRSGGPIF. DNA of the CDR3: TGCAGCGTCGGGCCTCGGAGCGGGGGGCCCATCTTC.